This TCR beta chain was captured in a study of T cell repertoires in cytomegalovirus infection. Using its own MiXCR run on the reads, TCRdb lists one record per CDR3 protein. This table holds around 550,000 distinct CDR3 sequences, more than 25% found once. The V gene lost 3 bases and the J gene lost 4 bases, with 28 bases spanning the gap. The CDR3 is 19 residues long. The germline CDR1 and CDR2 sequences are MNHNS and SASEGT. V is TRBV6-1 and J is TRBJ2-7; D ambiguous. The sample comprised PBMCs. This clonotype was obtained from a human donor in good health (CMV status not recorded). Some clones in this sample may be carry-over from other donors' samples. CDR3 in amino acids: CASSDVKGVGLPGLYEQYF. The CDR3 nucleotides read TGTGCCAGCAGTGACGTGAAGGGTGTCGGTCTCCCCGGGTTATACGAGCAGTACTTC.